This T cell receptor (beta chain) was captured by sequencing in a study of T cell changes during pregnancy in multiple sclerosis. The data were produced by immunoSEQ multiplex PCR, yet TCRdb's version contains in-frame clones alone and is incomplete. Among 57,000 or so clones, roughly 88% were seen once, and the ten largest hold less than 2%. The germline V gene has CDR1 MNHEY and CDR2 SMNVEV (reference sequence). The germline V and J ends were trimmed by 3 bases and 5 bases, with 14 bases remaining between them. The CDR3 runs to 14 residues. This TCR derives from a female donor with multiple sclerosis, enrolled in a pregnancy study. The sample was peripheral blood, taken in the first trimester of pregnancy. V usage is TRBV27 and J usage is TRBJ2-7, with D possibly matching TRBD1 (6 bases). This CDR3 is CASSFLQGHNEQYF. The CDR3 DNA reads as TGTGCCAGCAGTTTTTTACAGGGCCATAACGAGCAGTACTTC.